This TCR beta chain derives from a study of CD8 T cells in ankylosing spondylitis. It was by quantitative 5'-RACE with molecular barcodes that TCR beta libraries were made. MiXCR, run by TCRdb on the 5' RACE reads, gives a single entry per CDR3 protein. The sample has roughly 60,000 distinct CDR3 sequences, approximately 6% seen once. Relative to its sample, this clonotype is medium-sized. The source is a male donor with ankylosing spondylitis. The specimen was synovial fluid, either unsorted or a sorted T cell fraction (not recorded which).

The CDR3 here is CASRNQGNTEAFF. CDR3 DNA sequence: TGTGCCAGCAGGAATCAGGGGAACACTGAAGCTTTCTTT. The chain joins TRBV7-2 to TRBJ1-1, with D possibly being TRBD1 (5 bases). The CDR3 spans 13 residues. Trimming cost V 6 bases and J 1 base, with 9 bases left between them. The germline V gene has CDR1 SGHTA and CDR2 FQGNSA.